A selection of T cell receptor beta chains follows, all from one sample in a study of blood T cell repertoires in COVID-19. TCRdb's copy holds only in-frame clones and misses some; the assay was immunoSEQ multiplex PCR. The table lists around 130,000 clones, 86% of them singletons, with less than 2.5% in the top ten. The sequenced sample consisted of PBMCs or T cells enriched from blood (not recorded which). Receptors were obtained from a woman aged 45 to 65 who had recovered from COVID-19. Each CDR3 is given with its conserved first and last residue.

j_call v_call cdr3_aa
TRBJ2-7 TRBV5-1 CASSLAPYEQYF
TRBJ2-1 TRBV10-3 CAIRGLVDNEQFF
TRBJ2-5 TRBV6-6 CASSPPFQRGGLETQYF
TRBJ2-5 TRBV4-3 CASSQVLAGGETQYF
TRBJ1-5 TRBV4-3 CASSQGIFDRVGNQPQHF
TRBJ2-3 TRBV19 CASSRLQGLTDTQYF
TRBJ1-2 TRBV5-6 CASSIADRVHGYTF
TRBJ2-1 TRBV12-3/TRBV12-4 CASIWTGLHEQFF
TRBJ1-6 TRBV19 CASSGRDAGFYSPLHF
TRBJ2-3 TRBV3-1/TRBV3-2 CASSQGAGSTDTQYF
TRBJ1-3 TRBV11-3 CASSSLQGDGNTIYF
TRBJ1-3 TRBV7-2 CASSLAGTGGGGNTIYF
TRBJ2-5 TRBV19 CASSSPQGATRETQYF
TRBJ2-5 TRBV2 CASSETQYQETQYF
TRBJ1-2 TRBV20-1 CSAPQGSGYTF
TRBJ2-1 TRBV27 CASSSPMSNEQFF
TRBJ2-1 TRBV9 CASSVSGGSSYNEQFF
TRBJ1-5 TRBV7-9 CASSFPGPWAQHF
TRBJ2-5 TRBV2 CASSGASGGQETQYF
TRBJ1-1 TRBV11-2 CASSPGVYGTEAFF
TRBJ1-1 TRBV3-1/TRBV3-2 CASSYRDANTEAFF
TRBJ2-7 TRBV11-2 CASSLVLAGAYSEQYF
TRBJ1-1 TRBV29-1 CSAVERAEAFF
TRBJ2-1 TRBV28 CASSEIRPGYNEQFF
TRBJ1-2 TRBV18 CASSPGGQQGAVNYGYTF
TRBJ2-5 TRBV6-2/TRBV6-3 CASSLSRGGETQYF
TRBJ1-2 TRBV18 CASSPGQGSVGYTF
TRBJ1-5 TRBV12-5 CASGLSAGRGLRSNQPQHF
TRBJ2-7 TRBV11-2 CASSPTGGAGEQYF
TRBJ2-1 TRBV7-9 CASSTGQGYNEQFF
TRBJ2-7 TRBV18 CASSSSGSGAGEQYF